The clone carrying this T cell receptor beta chain was observed a handful of times. Its antigen is still unknown. Between roughly 17 and 31 mg of unsorted bulk tissue served as the source from which RNA and DNA were co-extracted. Patients carried chronic HBV infection without prior treatment. The CDR3 extends over 13 amino acids. Germline V gene sequence: CDR1 SGHAT, CDR2 FQNNGV. This entry is derived from a study of tumor-infiltrating lymphocytes in primary liver carcinoma. Study-wide context: Enrolled patients were male and female, aged 30 to 69 years. Study-level results: Just around 7.5-24% of top clones spanned all five tumor regions.

Synthesis of TCR beta cDNA was carried out from about 500 ng total RNA with a constant-region primer. Generation of the TCR beta libraries relied on three nested multiplex PCR rounds using slightly modified ARM-PCR. TRBV1-TRBV30 forward primers and a C-beta reverse primer were used in the first two PCR rounds, which each ran for approximately 10 cycles. MiXCR, applied by TCRdb to the multiplex PCR reads, yields one record per CDR3 protein. The data show roughly 22,000 distinct CDR3 sequences, with about 84% seen just once and under 40% held by the top ten. The chain links TRBV11-2 to TRBJ2-7, with D perhaps matching TRBD2 (5 bases). Sequenced sample: liver tumor tissue from sampling region 2. The subset here: tumor region T2, inferior pole. This TCR came from a woman aged 25 to 39 with primary liver carcinoma and hepatitis B virus infection. Here the CDR3 reads CSSSLGSNHEQYF. CDR3 DNA sequence: TGTAGCAGCAGCTTAGGGAGTAACCACGAGCAGTACTTC.